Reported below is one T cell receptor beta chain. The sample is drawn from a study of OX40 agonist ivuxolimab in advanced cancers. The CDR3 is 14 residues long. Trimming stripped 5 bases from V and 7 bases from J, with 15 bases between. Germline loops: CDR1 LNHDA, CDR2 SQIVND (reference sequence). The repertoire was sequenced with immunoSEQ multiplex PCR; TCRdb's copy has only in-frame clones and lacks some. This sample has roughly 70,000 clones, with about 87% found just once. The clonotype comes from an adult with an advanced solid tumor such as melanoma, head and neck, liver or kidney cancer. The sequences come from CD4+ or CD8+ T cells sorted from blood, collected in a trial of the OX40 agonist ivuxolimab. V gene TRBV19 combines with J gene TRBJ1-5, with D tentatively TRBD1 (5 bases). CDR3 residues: CASSPSRGEQPQHF. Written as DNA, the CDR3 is TGTGCCAGTAGTCCCAGCCGAGGGGAACAGCCCCAGCATTTT.